These T cell receptor beta chains were read from a single sample in a study of blood T cell repertoires in COVID-19. The table came from immunoSEQ multiplex PCR; TCRdb's copy has only in-frame clones and leaves some out. The sample consists of some 170,000 clones, roughly 86% of them appearing once. The sequenced sample was peripheral blood. These TCRs come from a woman aged 55-70 years who had recovered from COVID-19. Each CDR3 is given with its conserved first and last residue. A D gene is named only where the DNA matches it firmly. Size is stated for part of the rows, as once, few or many counts, or as a class when the clone is expanded.

few	TRBV24-1	TRBJ1-1	-	CATSETGNTEAFF	TGTGCCACCAGTGAGACAGGGAACACTGAAGCTTTCTTT
-	TRBV6-4	TRBJ1-6	TRBD1	CASRRTQGAVKGVRNSPLHF	TGTGCCAGCAGACGAACACAGGGGGCAGTAAAGGGCGTTCGTAATTCACCCCTCCACTTT
-	TRBV11-2	TRBJ2-6	TRBD2	CASSLQTGGSGANVLTF	TGTGCCAGCAGCCTCCAAACGGGGGGCTCTGGGGCCAACGTCCTGACTTTC
-	TRBV7-8	TRBJ1-2	-	CASSLYMYGYTF	TGTGCCAGCAGCTTATACATGTATGGCTACACCTTC
-	TRBV12-3/TRBV12-4	TRBJ1-1	-	CASREYTEAFF	TGTGCCAGCCGGGAATACACTGAAGCTTTCTTT
-	TRBV15	TRBJ1-2	-	CATSRIGTGNYGYTF	TGTGCCACCAGCAGAATTGGCACAGGGAACTATGGCTACACCTTC
few	TRBV7-2	TRBJ2-1	TRBD1	CASRDRGQDEQFF	TGTGCCAGCAGGGACAGGGGGCAGGATGAGCAGTTCTTC
-	TRBV2	TRBJ2-7	TRBD1	CASGLRGPYEQYF	TGTGCCAGCGGTTTAAGGGGGCCCTACGAGCAGTACTTC
-	TRBV5-1	TRBJ1-4	-	CASSLEHATNEKLFF	TGCGCCAGCAGCTTGGAACACGCAACTAATGAAAAACTGTTTTTT
once	TRBV24-1	TRBJ2-1	TRBD2	CATSDGTSGGYEQFF	TGTGCCACCAGTGATGGGACTAGCGGGGGTTATGAGCAGTTCTTC
-	TRBV5-1	TRBJ1-5	-	CASSLGPLQPQHF	TGCGCCAGCAGCTTGGGGCCTCTTCAGCCCCAGCATTTT
-	TRBV19	TRBJ2-1	TRBD2	CASSRGGLSYNEQFF	TGTGCCAGTAGCCGGGGGGGGCTATCCTACAATGAGCAGTTCTTC
-	TRBV30	TRBJ2-5	TRBD1	CAWRVQGQETQYF	TGTGCCTGGAGGGTACAGGGGCAAGAGACCCAGTACTTC
once	TRBV28	TRBJ2-5	TRBD2	CASVRTSGGKTQYF	TGTGCCAGCGTCCGGACTAGCGGGGGGAAGACCCAGTACTTC
-	TRBV6-6	TRBJ2-5	TRBD1	CASTLTGRETQYF	TGTGCCAGCACCCTGACAGGGCGGGAGACCCAGTACTTC
-	TRBV10-1	TRBJ1-1	-	CASSGSDARGAFF	TGCGCCAGCAGTGGGTCTGATGCGCGTGGAGCTTTCTTT
once	TRBV5-6	TRBJ1-1	-	CTSSLEPRSRTEAFF	TGTACCAGCAGCTTGGAACCCCGGTCTCGCACTGAAGCTTTCTTT
-	TRBV5-1	TRBJ1-6	TRBD1	CASSPNPGQEYSPLHF	TGCGCCAGCAGCCCGAATCCGGGACAGGAATATTCACCCCTCCACTTT
once	TRBV2	TRBJ1-2	TRBD1	CASSAWTGLFYGYTF	TGTGCCAGCAGTGCCTGGACAGGCCTCTTCTATGGCTACACCTTC
-	TRBV6-6	TRBJ1-4	TRBD1	CASSYSRAGDREKLFF	TGTGCCAGCAGTTACTCGCGTGCAGGGGACAGAGAAAAACTGTTTTTT
-	TRBV6-5	TRBJ1-2	TRBD1	CASSYQDRGNYGYTF	TGTGCCAGCAGTTACCAAGACAGGGGCAACTATGGCTACACCTTC
-	TRBV4-2	TRBJ2-6	TRBD1	CASSPQGEGQGGSGANVLTF	TGTGCCAGCAGCCCCCAAGGGGAAGGACAGGGGGGCTCTGGGGCCAACGTCCTGACTTTC
-	TRBV29-1	TRBJ2-2	TRBD2	CSVWTSGGAGTGELFF	TGCAGCGTTTGGACTAGCGGGGGTGCGGGCACCGGGGAGCTGTTTTTT
-	TRBV6-5	TRBJ1-5	TRBD1	CASSTGAGQPQHF	TGTGCCAGCAGTACAGGGGCGGGGCAGCCCCAGCATTTT
-	TRBV3-1/TRBV3-2	TRBJ1-1	-	CASSHVTGNTEAFF	TGTGCCAGCAGCCACGTGACAGGGAACACTGAAGCTTTCTTT
-	TRBV7-6	TRBJ1-3	-	CASRGNRVADSGNTIYF	TGTGCCAGCAGGGGAAACAGGGTTGCCGACTCTGGAAACACCATATATTTT
-	TRBV2	TRBJ1-6	-	CASSSLALDSPLHF	TGTGCCAGCAGTTCGTTGGCCCTTGATTCACCCCTCCACTTT
-	TRBV19	TRBJ1-3	-	CASSIMAQYPGNTIYF	TGTGCCAGTAGTATAATGGCACAGTATCCTGGAAACACCATATATTTT
-	TRBV3-1/TRBV3-2	TRBJ2-5	TRBD2	CATRLAGLQETQYF	TGTGCCACCCGACTAGCGGGTCTCCAAGAGACCCAGTACTTC
-	TRBV10-3	TRBJ1-4	-	CAISDREDEKLFF	TGTGCCATCAGTGATCGGGAGGATGAAAAACTGTTTTTT
-	TRBV21-1	TRBJ2-5	-	CASSSSIQQETQYF	TGTGCCAGCAGTTCCTCTATCCAACAAGAGACCCAGTACTTC
-	TRBV5-6	TRBJ2-5	TRBD2	CASSLVVGGAAETQYF	TGTGCCAGCAGCTTGGTAGTCGGGGGGGCCGCCGAGACCCAGTACTTC
-	TRBV9	TRBJ1-5	-	CASSVVTGGDQPQHF	TGTGCCAGCAGCGTAGTTACAGGCGGGGATCAGCCCCAGCATTTT
-	TRBV10-2	TRBJ1-1	-	CASSEISQATEAFF	TGCGCCAGCAGTGAAATCAGTCAGGCCACTGAAGCTTTCTTT
-	TRBV7-9	TRBJ1-5	-	CASSTATGNQPQHF	TGTGCCAGCAGCACAGCTACAGGGAATCAGCCCCAGCATTTT
once	TRBV5-1	TRBJ2-7	TRBD1	CASSLGTGISYEQYF	TGCGCCAGCAGCTTGGGGACAGGCATATCCTACGAGCAGTACTTC
-	TRBV7-9	TRBJ1-1	TRBD1	CASSPRGTDANTEAFF	TGTGCCAGCAGCCCACGCGGGACAGACGCTAACACTGAAGCTTTCTTT
once	TRBV7-3	TRBJ1-1	TRBD1	CASSSDRGPNTEAFF	TGTGCCAGCAGCTCAGACAGGGGGCCCAACACTGAAGCTTTCTTT
-	TRBV28	TRBJ1-2	TRBD1	CASSSPTGNGYTF	TGTGCCAGCAGTTCCCCGACAGGGAATGGCTACACCTTC
-	TRBV3-1/TRBV3-2	TRBJ2-5	TRBD2	CASSQARGAGAETQYF	TGTGCCAGCAGCCAAGCCCGCGGAGCGGGGGCAGAGACCCAGTACTTC
-	TRBV5-4	TRBJ1-1	-	CASSGGHRNTEAFF	TGTGCCAGCAGCGGGGGACACCGGAACACTGAAGCTTTCTTT
-	TRBV24-1	TRBJ2-7	-	CATSGDTSYEQYF	TGTGCCACCAGTGGGGACACCTCCTACGAGCAGTACTTC
-	TRBV11-2	TRBJ2-5	-	CASSFKTRGETQYF	TGTGCCAGCAGCTTCAAGACTAGAGGAGAGACCCAGTACTTC